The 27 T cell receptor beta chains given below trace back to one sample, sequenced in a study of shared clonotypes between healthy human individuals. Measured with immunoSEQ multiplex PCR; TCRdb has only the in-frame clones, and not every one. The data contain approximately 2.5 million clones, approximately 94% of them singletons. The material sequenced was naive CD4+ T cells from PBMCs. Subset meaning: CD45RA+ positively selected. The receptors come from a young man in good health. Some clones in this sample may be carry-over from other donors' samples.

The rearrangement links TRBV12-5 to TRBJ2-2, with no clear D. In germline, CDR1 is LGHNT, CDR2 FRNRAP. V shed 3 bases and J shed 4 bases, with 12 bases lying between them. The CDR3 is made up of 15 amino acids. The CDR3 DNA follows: TGTGCTAGTGGTTTCAACCTACCGCCCACCGGGGAGCTGTTTTTT. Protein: CASGFNLPPTGELFF.

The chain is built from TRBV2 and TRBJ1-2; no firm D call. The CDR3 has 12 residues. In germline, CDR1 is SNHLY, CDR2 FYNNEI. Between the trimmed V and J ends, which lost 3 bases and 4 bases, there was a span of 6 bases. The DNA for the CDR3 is TGTGCCAGCAGTGATGACCCCTATGGCTACACCTTC. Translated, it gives CASSDDPYGYTF.

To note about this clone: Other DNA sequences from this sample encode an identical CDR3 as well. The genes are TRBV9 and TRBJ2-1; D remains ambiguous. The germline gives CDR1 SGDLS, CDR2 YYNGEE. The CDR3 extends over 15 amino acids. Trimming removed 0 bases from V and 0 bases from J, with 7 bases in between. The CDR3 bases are TGTGCCAGCAGCGTAGTAGGAGACTCCTACAATGAGCAGTTCTTC. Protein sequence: CASSVVGDSYNEQFF.

The CDR3 sequence is CASSQAWDHEQFF. DNA of the CDR3: TGCGCCAGCAGCCAAGCGTGGGACCATGAGCAGTTCTTC. The V call is TRBV4-1, the J call TRBJ2-1; the D gene could be TRBD1 or TRBD2 (5 bases each). The CDR3 contains 13 residues. Germline V CDR1 and CDR2: MGHRA, YSYEKL. V lost 1 base and J 8 bases, leaving 9 bases between the germline ends.

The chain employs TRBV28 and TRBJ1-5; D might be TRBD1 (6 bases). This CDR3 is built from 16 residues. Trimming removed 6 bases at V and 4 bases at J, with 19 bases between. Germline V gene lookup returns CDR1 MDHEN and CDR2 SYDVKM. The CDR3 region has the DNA TGTGCCAGCAGAGACCGGGGGCTCACCGAGAATCAGCCCCAGCATTTT. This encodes CASRDRGLTENQPQHF.

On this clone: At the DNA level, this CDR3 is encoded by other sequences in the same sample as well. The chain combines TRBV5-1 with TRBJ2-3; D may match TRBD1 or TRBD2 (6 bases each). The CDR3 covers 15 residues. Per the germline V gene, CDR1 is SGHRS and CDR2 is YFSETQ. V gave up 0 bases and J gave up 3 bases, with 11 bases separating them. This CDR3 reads CASSLAGGLTDTQYF. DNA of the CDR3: TGCGCCAGCAGCTTGGCTGGGGGGCTTACAGATACGCAGTATTTT.

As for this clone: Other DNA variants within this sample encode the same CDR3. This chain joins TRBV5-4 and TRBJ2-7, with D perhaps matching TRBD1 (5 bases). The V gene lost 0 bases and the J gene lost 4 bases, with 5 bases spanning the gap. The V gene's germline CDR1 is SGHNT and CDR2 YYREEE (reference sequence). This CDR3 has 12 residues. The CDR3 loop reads CASSLDRYEQYF. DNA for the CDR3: TGTGCCAGCAGCTTGGACAGGTACGAGCAGTACTTC.

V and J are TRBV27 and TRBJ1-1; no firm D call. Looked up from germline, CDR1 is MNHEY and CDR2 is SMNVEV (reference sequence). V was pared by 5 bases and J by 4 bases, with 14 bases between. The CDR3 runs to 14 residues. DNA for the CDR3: TGTGCCAGCAGTCCCCTCGGGTGGGGCACTGAAGCTTTCTTT. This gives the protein CASSPLGWGTEAFF.

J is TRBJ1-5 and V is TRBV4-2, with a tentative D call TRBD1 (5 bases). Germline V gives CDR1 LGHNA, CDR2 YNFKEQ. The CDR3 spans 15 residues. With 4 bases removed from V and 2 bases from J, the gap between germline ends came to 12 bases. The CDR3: CASSRGGSGNQPQHF. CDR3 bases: TGTGCCAGCAGCCGGGGGGGTTCGGGCAATCAGCCCCAGCATTTT.

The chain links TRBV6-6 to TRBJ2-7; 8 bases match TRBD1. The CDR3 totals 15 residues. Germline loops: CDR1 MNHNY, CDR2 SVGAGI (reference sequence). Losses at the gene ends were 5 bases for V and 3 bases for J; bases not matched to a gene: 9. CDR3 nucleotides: TGTGCCAGCAGTAGAACCCTGGACAGGGACTACGAGCAGTACTTC. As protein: CASSRTLDRDYEQYF.

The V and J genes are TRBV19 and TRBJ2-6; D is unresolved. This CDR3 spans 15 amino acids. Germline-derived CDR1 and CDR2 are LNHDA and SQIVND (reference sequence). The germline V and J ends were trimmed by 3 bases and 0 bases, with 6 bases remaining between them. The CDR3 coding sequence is TGTGCCAGTAGTATGGGCCCCTCTGGGGCCAACGTCCTGACTTTC. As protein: CASSMGPSGANVLTF.

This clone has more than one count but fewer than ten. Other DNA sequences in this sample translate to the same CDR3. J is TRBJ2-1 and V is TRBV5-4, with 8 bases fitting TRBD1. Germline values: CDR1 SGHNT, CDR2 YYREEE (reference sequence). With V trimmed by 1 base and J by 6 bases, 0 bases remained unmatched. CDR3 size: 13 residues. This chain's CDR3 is CASSLTGGNEQFF. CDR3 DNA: TGTGCCAGCAGCTTGACAGGGGGCAATGAGCAGTTCTTC.

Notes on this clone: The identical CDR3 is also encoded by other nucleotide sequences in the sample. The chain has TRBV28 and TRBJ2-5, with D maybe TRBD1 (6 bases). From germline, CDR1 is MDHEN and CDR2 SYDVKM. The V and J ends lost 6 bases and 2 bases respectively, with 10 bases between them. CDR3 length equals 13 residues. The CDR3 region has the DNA TGTGCCAGCAGGCCAGGACAGCAAGAGACCCAGTACTTC. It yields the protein CASRPGQQETQYF.

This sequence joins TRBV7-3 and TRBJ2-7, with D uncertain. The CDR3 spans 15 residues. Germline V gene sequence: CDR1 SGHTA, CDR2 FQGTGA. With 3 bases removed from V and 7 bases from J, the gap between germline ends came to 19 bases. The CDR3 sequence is CASSLNPGTMGEQYF. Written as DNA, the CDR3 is TGTGCCAGCAGCTTGAACCCGGGTACAATGGGGGAGCAGTACTTC.

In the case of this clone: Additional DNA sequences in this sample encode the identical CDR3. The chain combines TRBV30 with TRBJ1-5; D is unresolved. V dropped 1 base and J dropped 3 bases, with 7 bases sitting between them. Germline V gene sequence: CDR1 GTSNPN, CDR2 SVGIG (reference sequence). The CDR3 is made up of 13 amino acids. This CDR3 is CAWSGQSNQPQHF. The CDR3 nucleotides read TGTGCCTGGAGTGGGCAGTCCAATCAGCCCCAGCATTTT.

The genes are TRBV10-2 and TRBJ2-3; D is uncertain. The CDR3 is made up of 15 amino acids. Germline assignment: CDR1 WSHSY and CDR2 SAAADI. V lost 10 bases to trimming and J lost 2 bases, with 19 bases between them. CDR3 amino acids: CATMSRASATDTQYF. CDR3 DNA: TGCGCCACTATGAGTAGGGCGTCTGCCACAGATACGCAGTATTTT.

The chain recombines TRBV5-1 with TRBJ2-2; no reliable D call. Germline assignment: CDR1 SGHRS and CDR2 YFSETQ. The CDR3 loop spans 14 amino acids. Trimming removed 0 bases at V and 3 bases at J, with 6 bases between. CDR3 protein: CASSLVTHTGELFF. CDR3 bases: TGCGCCAGCAGCTTGGTTACGCACACCGGGGAGCTGTTTTTT.

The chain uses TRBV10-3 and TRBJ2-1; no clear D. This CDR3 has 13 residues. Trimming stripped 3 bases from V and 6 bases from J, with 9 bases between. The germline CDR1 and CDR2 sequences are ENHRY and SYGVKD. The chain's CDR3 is CAISDQVVNEQFF. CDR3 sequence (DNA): TGTGCCATCAGTGATCAAGTAGTCAATGAGCAGTTCTTC.

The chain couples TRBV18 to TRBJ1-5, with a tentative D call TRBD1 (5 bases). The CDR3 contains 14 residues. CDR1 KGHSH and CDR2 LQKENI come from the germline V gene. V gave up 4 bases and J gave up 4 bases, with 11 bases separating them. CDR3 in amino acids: CASSQGPGNQPQHF. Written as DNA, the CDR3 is TGTGCCAGCTCACAGGGGCCCGGGAATCAGCCCCAGCATTTT.

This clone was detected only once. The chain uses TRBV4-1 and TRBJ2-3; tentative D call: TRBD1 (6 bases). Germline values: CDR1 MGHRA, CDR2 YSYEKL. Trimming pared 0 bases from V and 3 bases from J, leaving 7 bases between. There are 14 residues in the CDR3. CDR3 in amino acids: CASSQDQGTDTQYF. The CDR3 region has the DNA TGCGCCAGCAGCCAAGATCAGGGGACAGATACGCAGTATTTT.

The CDR3 is CALGGDGTNTEAFF. The CDR3 nucleotides read TGTGCCCTTGGGGGGGACGGTACGAACACTGAAGCTTTCTTT. V usage is TRBV10-3 and J usage is TRBJ1-1, with a tentative D call TRBD1 (5 bases). Trimming stripped 11 bases from V and 1 base from J, with 17 bases between. The CDR3 contains 14 residues. The germline CDR1 and CDR2 sequences are ENHRY and SYGVKD.

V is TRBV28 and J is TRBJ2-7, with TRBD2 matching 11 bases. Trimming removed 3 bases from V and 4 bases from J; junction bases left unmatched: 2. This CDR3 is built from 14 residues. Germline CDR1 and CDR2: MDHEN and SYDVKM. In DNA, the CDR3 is TGTGCCAGCAGTTTGACTAGCGGGAAGTACGAGCAGTACTTC. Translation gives CASSLTSGKYEQYF.

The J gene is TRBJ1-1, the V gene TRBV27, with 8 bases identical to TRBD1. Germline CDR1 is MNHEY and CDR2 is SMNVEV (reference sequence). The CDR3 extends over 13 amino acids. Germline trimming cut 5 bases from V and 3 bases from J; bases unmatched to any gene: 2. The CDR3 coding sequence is TGTGCCAGCAGTCTGACAGGGGACACTGAAGCTTTCTTT. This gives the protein CASSLTGDTEAFF.

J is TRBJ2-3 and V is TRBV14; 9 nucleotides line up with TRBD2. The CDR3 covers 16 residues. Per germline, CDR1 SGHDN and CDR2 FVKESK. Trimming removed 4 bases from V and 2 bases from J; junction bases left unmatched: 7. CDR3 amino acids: CASSPGRTSVTDTQYF. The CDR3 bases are TGTGCCAGCAGCCCGGGGAGGACTAGCGTCACAGATACGCAGTATTTT.

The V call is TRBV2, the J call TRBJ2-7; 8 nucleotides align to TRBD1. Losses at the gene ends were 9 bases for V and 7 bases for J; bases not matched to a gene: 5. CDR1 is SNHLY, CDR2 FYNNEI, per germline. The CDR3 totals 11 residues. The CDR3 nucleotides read TGTGCCAGTCAGGGGGCAAGGGAGCAGTACTTC. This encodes CASQGAREQYF.

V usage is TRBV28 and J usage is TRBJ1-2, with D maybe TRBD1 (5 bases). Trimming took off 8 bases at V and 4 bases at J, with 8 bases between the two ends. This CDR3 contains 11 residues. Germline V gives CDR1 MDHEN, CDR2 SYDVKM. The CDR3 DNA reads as TGTGCCAGCGGAGACAGCTATGGCTACACCTTC. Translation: CASGDSYGYTF.

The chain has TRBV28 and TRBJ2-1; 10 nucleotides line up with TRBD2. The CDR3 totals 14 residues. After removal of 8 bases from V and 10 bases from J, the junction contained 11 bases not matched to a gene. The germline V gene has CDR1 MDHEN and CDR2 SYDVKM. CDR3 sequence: CASFPSGSRGEQFF. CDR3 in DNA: TGTGCCAGCTTTCCTAGCGGGAGTAGGGGGGAGCAGTTCTTC.